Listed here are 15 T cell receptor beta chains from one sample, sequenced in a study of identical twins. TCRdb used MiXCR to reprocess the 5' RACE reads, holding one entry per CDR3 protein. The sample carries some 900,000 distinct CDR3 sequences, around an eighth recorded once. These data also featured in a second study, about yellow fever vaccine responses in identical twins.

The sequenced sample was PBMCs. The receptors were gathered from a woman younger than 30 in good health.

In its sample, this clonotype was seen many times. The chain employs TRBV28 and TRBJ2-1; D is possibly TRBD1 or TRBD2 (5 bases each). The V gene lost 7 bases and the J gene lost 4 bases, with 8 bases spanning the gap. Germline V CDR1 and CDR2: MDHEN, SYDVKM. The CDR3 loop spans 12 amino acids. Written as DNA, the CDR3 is TGTGCCAGCAAGCGGACATACAATGAGCAGTTCTTC. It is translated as CASKRTYNEQFF.

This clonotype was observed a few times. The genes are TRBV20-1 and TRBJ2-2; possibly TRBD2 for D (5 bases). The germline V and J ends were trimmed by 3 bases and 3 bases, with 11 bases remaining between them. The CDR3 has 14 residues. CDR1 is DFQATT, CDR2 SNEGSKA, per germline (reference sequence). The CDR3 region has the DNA TGCAGTGCTAGGTCTAGCCGACACACCGGGGAGCTGTTTTTT. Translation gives CSARSSRHTGELFF.

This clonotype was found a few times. The CDR3 region is CSARGTLETQYF. CDR3 in DNA: TGCAGTGCTAGGGGGACCTTGGAGACCCAGTACTTC. V usage is TRBV20-1 and J usage is TRBJ2-5, with D perhaps being TRBD1 or TRBD2 (5 bases each). V was shortened by 3 bases and J by 5 bases, with 10 bases between the two germline ends. CDR3 length: 12 residues. Germline assignment: CDR1 DFQATT and CDR2 SNEGSKA (reference sequence).

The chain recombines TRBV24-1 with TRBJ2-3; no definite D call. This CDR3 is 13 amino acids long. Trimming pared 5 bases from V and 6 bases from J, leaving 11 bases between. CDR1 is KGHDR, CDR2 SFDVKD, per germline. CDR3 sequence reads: CATSVGISDTQYF. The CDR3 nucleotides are TGTGCCACCAGTGTGGGCATTTCGGATACGCAGTATTTT.

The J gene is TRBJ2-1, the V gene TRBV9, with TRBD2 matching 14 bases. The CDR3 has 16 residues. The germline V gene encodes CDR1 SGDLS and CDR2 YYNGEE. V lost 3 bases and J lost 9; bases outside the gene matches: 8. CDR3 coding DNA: TGTGCCAGCAGCGCGAACTCCGGGACTAGCGGGGGTGAGCAGTTCTTC. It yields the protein CASSANSGTSGGEQFF. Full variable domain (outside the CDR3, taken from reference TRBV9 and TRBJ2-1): DSGVTQTPKHLITATGQRVTLRCSPRSGDLSVYWYQQSLDQGLQFLIQYYNGEERAKGNILERFSAQQFPDLHSELNLSSLELGDSALYFCASSANSGTSGGEQFFGPGTRLTVL.

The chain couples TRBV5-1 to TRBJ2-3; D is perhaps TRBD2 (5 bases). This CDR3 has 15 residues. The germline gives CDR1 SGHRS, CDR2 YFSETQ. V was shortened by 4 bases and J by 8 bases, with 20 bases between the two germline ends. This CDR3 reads CASSTESGGPGTQYF. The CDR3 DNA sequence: TGCGCCAGCAGCACTGAAAGCGGCGGGCCGGGTACGCAGTATTTT.

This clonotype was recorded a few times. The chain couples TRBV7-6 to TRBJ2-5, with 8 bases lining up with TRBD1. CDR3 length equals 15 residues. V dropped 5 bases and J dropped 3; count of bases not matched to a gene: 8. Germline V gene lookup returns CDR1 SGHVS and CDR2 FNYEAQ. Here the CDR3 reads CASSPPGQEKETQYF. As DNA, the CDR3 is TGTGCCAGCAGCCCGCCGGGACAGGAGAAAGAGACCCAGTACTTC.

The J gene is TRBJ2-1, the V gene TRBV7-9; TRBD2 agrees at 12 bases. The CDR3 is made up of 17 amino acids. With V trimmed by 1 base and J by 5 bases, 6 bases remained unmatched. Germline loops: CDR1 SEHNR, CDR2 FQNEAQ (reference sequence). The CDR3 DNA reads TGTGCCAGCAGCTTAGGGGCTAGCGGGAGGGCGCACAATGAGCAGTTCTTC. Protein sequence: CASSLGASGRAHNEQFF. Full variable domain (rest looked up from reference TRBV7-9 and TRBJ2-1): DTGVSQNPRHKITKRGQNVTFRCDPISEHNRLYWYRQTLGQGPEFLTYFQNEAQLEKSRLLSDRFSAERPKGSFSTLEIQRTEQGDSAMYLCASSLGASGRAHNEQFFGPGTRLTVL.

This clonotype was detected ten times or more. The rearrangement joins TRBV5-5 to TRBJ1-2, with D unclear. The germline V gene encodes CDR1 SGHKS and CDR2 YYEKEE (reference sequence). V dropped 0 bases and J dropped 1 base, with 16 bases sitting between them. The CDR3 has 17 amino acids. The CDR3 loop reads CASSLGLAQRINYGYTF. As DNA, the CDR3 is TGTGCCAGCAGCTTGGGGCTCGCTCAACGGATTAACTATGGCTACACCTTC.

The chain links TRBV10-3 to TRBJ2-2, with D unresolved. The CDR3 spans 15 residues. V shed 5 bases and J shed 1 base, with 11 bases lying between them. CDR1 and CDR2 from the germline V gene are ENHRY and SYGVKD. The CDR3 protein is CAISPPSGNTGELFF. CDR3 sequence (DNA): TGTGCCATCAGTCCACCCTCAGGGAACACCGGGGAGCTGTTTTTT.

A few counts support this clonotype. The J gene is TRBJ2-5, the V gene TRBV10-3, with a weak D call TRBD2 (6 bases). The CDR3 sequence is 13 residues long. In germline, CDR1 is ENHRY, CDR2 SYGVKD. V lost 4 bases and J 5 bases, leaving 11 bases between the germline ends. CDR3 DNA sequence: TGTGCCATCAGTGTCGCCCGGGGGGAGACCCAGTACTTC. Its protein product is CAISVARGETQYF.

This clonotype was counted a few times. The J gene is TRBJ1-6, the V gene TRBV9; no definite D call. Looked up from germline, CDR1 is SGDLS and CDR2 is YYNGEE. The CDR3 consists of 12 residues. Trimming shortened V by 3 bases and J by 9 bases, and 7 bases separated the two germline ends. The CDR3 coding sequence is TGTGCCAGCAGCGACAAGGGTTCACCCCTCCACTTT. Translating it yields CASSDKGSPLHF.

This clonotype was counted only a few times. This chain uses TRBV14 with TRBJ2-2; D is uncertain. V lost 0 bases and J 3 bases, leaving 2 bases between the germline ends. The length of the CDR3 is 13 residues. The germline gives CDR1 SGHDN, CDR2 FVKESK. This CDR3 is CASSQEDTGELFF. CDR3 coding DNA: TGTGCCAGCAGCCAAGAAGACACCGGGGAGCTGTTTTTT.

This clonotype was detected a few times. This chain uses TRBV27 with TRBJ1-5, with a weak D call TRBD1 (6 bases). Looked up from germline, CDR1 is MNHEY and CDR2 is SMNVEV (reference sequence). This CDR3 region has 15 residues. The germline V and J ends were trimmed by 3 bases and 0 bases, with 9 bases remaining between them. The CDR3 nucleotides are TGTGCCAGCAGTTTTTCAGGGGTTAGCAATCAGCCCCAGCATTTT. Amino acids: CASSFSGVSNQPQHF.

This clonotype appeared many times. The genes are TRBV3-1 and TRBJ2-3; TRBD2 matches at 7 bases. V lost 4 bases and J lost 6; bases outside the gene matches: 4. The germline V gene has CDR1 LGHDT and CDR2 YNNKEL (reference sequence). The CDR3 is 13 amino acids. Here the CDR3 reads CASSLGLVDTQYF. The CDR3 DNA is TGTGCCAGCAGCCTCGGACTAGTGGATACGCAGTATTTT.